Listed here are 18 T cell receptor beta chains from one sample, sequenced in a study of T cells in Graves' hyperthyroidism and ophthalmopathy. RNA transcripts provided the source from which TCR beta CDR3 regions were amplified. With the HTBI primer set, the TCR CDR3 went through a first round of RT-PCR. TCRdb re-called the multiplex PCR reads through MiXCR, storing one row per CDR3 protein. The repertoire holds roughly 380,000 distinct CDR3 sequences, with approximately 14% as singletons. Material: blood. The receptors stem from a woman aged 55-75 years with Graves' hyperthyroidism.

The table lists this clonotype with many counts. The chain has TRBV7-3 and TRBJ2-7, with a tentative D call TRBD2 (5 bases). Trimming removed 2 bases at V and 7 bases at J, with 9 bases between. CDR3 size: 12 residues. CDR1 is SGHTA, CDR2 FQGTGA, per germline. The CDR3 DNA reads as TGTGCCAGCAGCTTACTCGGGGAGGAGCAGTACTTC. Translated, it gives CASSLLGEEQYF.

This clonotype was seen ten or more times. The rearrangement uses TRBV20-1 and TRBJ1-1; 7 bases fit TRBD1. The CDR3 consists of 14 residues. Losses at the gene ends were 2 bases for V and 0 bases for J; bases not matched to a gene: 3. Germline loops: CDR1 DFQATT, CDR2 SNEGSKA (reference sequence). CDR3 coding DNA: TGCAGTGCTAGAAAGGGGGCCTTGAACACTGAAGCTTTCTTT. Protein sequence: CSARKGALNTEAFF.

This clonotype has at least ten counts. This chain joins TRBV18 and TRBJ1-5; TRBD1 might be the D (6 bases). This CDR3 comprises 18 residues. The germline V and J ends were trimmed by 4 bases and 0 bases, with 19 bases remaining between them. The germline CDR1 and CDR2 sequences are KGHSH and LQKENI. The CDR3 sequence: CASSRYAPGANSNQPQHF. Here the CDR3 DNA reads TGTGCCAGCTCACGATACGCGCCAGGGGCGAATAGCAATCAGCCCCAGCATTTT. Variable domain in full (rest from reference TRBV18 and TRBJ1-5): NAGVMQNPRHLVRRRGQEARLRCSPMKGHSHVYWYRQLPEEGLKFMVYLQKENIIDESGMPKERFSAEFPKEGPSILRIQQVVRGDSAAYFCASSRYAPGANSNQPQHFGDGTRLSIL.

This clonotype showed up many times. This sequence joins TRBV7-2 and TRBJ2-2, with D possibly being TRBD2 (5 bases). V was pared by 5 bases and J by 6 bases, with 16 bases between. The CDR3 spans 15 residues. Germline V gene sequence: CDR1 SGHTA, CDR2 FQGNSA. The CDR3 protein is CASSRLPTGAGELFF. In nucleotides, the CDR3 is TGTGCCAGCAGCCGACTGCCCACCGGGGCCGGGGAGCTGTTTTTT.

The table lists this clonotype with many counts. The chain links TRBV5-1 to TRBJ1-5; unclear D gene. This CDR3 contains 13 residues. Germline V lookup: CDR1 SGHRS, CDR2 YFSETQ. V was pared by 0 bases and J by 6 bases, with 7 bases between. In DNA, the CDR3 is TGCGCCAGCAGCTTGGGTTCGGCTCAGCCCCAGCATTTT. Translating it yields CASSLGSAQPQHF.

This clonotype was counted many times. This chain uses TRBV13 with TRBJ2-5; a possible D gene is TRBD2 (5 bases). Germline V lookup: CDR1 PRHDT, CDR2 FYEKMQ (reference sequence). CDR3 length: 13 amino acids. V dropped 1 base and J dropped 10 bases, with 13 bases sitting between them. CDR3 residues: CASSLALTGSQYF. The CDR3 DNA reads TGTGCCAGCAGCTTAGCACTCACGGGGAGCCAGTACTTC.

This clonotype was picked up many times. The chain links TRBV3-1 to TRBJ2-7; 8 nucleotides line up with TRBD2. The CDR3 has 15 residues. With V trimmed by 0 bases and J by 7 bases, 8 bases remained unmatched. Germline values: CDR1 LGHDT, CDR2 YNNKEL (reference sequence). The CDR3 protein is CASSQDLGLVGEQYF. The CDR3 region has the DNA TGTGCCAGCAGCCAAGATCTGGGACTAGTGGGGGAGCAGTACTTC.

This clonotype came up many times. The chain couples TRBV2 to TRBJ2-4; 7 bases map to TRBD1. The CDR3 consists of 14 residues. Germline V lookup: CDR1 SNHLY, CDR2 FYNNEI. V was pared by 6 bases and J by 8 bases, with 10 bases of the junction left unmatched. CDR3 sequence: CASRLGQLVDIQYF. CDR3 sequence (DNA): TGTGCCAGCAGATTGGGACAGTTGGTGGACATTCAGTACTTC.

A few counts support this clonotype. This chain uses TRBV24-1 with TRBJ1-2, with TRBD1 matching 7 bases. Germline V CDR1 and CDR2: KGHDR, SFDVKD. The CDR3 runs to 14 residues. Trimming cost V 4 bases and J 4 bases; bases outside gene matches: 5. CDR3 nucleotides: TGTGCCACCAGTGACTCAGACAGGGCCTATGGCTACACCTTC. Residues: CATSDSDRAYGYTF.

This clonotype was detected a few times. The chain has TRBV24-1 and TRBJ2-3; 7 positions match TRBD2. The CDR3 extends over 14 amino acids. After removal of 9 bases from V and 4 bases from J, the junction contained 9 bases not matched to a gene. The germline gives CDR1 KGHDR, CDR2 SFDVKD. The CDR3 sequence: CATHAGVGPDTQYF. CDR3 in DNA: TGTGCCACCCATGCGGGAGTAGGTCCAGATACGCAGTATTTT.

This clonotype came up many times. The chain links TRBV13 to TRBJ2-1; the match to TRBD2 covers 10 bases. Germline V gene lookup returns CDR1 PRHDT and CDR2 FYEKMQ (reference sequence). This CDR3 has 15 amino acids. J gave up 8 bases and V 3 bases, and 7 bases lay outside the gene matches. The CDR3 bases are TGTGCCAGCAGCTTGAAGGCTAGCGGGAGAGATGAGCAGTTCTTC. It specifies CASSLKASGRDEQFF.

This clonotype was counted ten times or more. CDR3 region: CASRNTRTSGTYEQYF. The CDR3, as DNA: TGTGCCAGCAGAAATACCAGGACTAGCGGAACCTACGAGCAGTACTTC. The chain carries TRBV11-2 and TRBJ2-7, with 10 bases lining up with TRBD2. CDR1 is SGHAT, CDR2 FQNNGV, per germline. V lost 6 bases, J lost 2 bases, and 10 bases stayed unmatched. CDR3 length: 16 residues.

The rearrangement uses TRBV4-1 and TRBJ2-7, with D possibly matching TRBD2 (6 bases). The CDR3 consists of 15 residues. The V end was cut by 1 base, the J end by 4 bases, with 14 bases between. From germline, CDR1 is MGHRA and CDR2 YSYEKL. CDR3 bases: TGCGCCAGCAGCCAAGGCACGGGGGATTGGTACGAGCAGTACTTC. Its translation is CASSQGTGDWYEQYF.

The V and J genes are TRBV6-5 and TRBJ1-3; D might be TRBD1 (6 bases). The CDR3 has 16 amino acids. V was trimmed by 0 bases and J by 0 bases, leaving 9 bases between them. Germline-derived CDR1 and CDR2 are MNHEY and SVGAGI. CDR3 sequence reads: CASSYSRQASGNTIYF. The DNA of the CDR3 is TGTGCCAGCAGTTACTCCCGACAGGCCTCTGGAAACACCATATATTTT.

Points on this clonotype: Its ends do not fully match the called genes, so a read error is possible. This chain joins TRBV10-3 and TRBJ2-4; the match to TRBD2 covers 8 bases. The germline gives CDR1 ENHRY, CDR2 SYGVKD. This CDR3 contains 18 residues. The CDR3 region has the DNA TGTGCCAGCAGTTACTGGGAACTAGCGGAGTCCCGCGGAAACATTCAGTACTTC. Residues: CASSYWELAESRGNIQYF.

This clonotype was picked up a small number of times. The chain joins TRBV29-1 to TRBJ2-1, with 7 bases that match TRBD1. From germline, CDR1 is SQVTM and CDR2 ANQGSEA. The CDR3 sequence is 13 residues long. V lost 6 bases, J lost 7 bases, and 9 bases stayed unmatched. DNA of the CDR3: TGCAGCGTCCACCTACAGGGGTTAAATGAGCAGTTCTTC. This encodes CSVHLQGLNEQFF.

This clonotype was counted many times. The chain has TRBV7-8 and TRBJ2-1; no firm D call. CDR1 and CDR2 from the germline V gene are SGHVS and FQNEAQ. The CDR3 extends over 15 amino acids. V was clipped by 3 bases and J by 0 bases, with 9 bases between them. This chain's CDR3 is CASSLSSSSYNEQFF. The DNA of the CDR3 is TGTGCCAGCAGCTTGTCCTCGAGCTCCTACAATGAGCAGTTCTTC.

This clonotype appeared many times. CDR3 protein: CASLQGSGSLNEQFF. The DNA of the CDR3 is TGCGCCAGCCTACAGGGGAGCGGGAGTCTAAATGAGCAGTTCTTC. The chain combines TRBV5-1 with TRBJ2-1, with a tentative D call TRBD2 (8 bases). V was clipped by 7 bases and J by 7 bases, with 21 bases between them. Germline assignment: CDR1 SGHRS and CDR2 YFSETQ. The CDR3 extends over 15 amino acids.